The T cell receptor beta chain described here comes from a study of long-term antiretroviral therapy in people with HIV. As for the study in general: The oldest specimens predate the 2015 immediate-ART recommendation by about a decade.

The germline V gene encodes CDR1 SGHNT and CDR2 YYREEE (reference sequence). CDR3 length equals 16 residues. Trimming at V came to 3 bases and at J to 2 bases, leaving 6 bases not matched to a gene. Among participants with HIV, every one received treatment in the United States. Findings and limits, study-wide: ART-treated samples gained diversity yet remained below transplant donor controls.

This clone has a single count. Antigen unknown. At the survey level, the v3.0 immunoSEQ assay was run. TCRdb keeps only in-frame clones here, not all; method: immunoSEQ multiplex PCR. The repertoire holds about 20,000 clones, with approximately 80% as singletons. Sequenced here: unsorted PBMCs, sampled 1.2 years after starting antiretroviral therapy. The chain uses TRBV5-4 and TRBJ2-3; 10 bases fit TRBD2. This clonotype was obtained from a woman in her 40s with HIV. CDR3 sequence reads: CASSSGGTSVTDTQYF. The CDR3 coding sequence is TGTGCCAGCAGCTCGGGTGGGACTAGCGTCACAGATACGCAGTATTTT.